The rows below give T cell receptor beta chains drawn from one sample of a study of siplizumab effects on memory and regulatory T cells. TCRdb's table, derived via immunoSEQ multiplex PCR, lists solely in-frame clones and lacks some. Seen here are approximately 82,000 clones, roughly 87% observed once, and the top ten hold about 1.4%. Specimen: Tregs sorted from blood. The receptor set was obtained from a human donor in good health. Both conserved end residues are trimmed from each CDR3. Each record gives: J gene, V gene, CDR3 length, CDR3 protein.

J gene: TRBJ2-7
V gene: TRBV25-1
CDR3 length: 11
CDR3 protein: ASRGTNSYEQY

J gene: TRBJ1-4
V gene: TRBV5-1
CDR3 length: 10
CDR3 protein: ASSPGYEKLF

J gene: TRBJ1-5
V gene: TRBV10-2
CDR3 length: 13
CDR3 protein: ASCQTGSLNQPQH

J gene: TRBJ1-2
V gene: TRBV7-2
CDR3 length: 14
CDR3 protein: ASSLKSGGAGYGYT

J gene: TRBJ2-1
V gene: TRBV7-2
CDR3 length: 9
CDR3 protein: ASSLTFRQF

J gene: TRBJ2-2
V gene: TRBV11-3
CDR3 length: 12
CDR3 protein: ASSSEGDTGELF

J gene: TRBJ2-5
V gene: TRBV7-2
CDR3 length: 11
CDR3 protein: ASSLRHGETQY

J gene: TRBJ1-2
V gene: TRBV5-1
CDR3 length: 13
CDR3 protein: ASSFLGRDLDGYT

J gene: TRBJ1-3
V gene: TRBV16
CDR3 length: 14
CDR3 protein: ASSRQGGHSGNTIY

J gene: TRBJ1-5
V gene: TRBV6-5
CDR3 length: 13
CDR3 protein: ASRHASGSNQPQH

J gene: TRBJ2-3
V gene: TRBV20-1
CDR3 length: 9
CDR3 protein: SARRTDTQY

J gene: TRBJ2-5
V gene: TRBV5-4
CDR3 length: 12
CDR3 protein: ASSFDSSQETQY

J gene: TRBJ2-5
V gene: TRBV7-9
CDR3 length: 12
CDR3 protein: ASSLAINQETQY

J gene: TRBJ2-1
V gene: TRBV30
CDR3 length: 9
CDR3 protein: AWRFWDEQF

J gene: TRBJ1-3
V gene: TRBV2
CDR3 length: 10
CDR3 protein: ASKLDGNTIY

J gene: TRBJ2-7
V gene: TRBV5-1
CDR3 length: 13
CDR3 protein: ASSLNTGTPYEQY

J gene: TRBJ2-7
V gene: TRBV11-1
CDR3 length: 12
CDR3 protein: ASSPKTGGGEQY

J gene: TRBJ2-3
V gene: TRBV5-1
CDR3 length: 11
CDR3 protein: ASSLRDTDTQY

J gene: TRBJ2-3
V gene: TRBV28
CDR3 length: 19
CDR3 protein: ASSPHLGAGGPSTGSDTQY

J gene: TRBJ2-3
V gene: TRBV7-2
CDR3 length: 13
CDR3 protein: ASSSSGGPTDTQY

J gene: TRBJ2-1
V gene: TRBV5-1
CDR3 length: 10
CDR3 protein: ASSPGSLPSV

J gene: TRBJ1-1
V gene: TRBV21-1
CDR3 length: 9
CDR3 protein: ASEVNTEAF

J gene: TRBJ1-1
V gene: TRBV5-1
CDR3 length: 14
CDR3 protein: ARTLDRAGRGTEAF

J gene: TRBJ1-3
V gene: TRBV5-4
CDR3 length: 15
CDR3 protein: ASSPDTPRKAGNTIY

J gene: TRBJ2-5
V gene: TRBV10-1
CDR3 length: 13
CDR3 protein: ASSESASGQETQY

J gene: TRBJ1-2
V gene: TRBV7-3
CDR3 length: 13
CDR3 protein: ASSLTGRSFYGYT

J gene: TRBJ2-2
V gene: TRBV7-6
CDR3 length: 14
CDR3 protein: ASSSLAGGSTGELF

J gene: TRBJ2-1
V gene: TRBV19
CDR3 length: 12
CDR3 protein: ATRKSGGDNEQF

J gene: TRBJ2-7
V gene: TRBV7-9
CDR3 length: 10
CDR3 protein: ASSLVGYEQY